The 28 T cell receptor beta chains below come from one sample, sequenced in a study of regulatory T cells in long-lasting Graves disease. Relying on iRepertoire HTBI primers and Arm-PCR of CDR3 regions, the team built TCR beta libraries. MiXCR, run by TCRdb on the multiplex PCR reads, gives a single entry per CDR3 protein. The sample carries about 320,000 distinct CDR3 sequences, about 20% recorded once. The time point denotes: newly diagnosed GD, antithyroid drugs for less than 3 months. Isolated PBMC RNA provided the starting material for the TCR library. The sample was peripheral blood mononuclear cells (PBMCs), taken at new diagnosis, from a patient treated with antithyroid drugs. The receptors were sampled from a female donor with Graves disease.

On this clonotype: A read error may be the cause here, since a much bigger clone is one base away. Here the CDR3 reads CAGSLASATGYNEQFF. The CDR3 nucleotides are TGTGCCGGCAGCTTAGCTTCGGCTACGGGATACAATGAGCAGTTCTTC. The V call is TRBV7-2, the J call TRBJ2-1, with D possibly matching TRBD2 (5 bases). This CDR3 is 16 amino acids long. CDR1 is SGHTA, CDR2 FQGNSA, per germline.

As for this clonotype: Given a much more abundant clone one base away, this may be a read error. The J gene is TRBJ1-1, the V gene TRBV12-5; 8 nucleotides agree with TRBD1. This CDR3 has 14 amino acids. J was trimmed by 4 bases and V by 2 bases; bases with no gene match: 3. CDR1 is LGHNT, CDR2 FRNRAP, per germline. As DNA, the CDR3 is TGTGCTAGTGGTTTGTGGACAGGGACCACTGAAGCTTTCTTT. Residues: CASGLWTGTTEAFF. Drawing the rest from reference TRBV12-5 and TRBJ1-1, the complete variable domain is DARVTQTPRHKVTEMGQEVTMRCQPILGHNTVFWYRQTMMQGLELLAYFRNRAPLDDSGMPKDRFSAEMPDATLATLKIQPSEPRDSAVYFCASGLWTGTTEAFFGQGTRLTVV.

The chain employs TRBV20-1 and TRBJ2-3, with TRBD2 identical over 8 bases. This CDR3 region has 12 residues. The V gene's germline CDR1 is DFQATT and CDR2 SNEGSKA (reference sequence). V was pared by 6 bases and J by 3 bases, with 2 bases of the junction left unmatched. CDR3 nucleotide sequence: TGCAGTGCCCCTAGCGGGACAGATACGCAGTATTTT. Translated: CSAPSGTDTQYF.

This clonotype was counted at least ten times. The chain recombines TRBV30 with TRBJ2-7, with D maybe TRBD1 (5 bases). CDR1 and CDR2 from the germline V gene are GTSNPN and SVGIG (reference sequence). The CDR3 covers 12 residues. V was pared by 4 bases and J by 2 bases, with 9 bases between. CDR3 residues: CAWNTGTYEQYF. CDR3 bases: TGTGCCTGGAACACAGGAACCTACGAGCAGTACTTC.

The genes are TRBV30 and TRBJ2-1; D is ambiguous. The CDR3 contains 14 residues. V was cut by 2 bases and J by 4 bases, with 12 bases left in between. The V gene's germline CDR1 is GTSNPN and CDR2 SVGIG (reference sequence). The CDR3 nucleotides are TGTGCCTGGAGTCAAGGGTCACTTTACAATGAGCAGTTCTTC. Translating it yields CAWSQGSLYNEQFF.

This clonotype has just a few counts. The chain is built from TRBV3-1 and TRBJ2-7, with D tentatively TRBD1 (5 bases). The germline V gene encodes CDR1 LGHDT and CDR2 YNNKEL (reference sequence). The CDR3 is made up of 16 amino acids. V lost 0 bases, J lost 1 base, and 13 bases lay in between. CDR3 amino acids: CASSQDTTAVSYEQYF. The CDR3 DNA is TGTGCCAGCAGCCAAGATACGACAGCCGTATCCTACGAGCAGTACTTC.

This clonotype was seen at least ten times. The CDR3 is CASSPLGGMEWEKLFF. The DNA for the CDR3 is TGTGCCAGCAGCCCCCTCGGTGGGATGGAGTGGGAAAAACTGTTTTTT. The chain uses TRBV3-1 and TRBJ1-4; D ambiguous. The CDR3 is made up of 16 amino acids. Germline assignment: CDR1 LGHDT and CDR2 YNNKEL (reference sequence). V was shortened by 4 bases and J by 8 bases, with 20 bases between the two germline ends.

This clonotype was recorded at least ten times. The V call is TRBV30, the J call TRBJ1-2; a weak D match, TRBD1 (6 bases). Looked up from germline, CDR1 is GTSNPN and CDR2 is SVGIG (reference sequence). The length of the CDR3 is 17 residues. V lost 5 bases and J lost 6, with 28 bases in between. CDR3 sequence (DNA): TGTGCCTGGGAAGCCCTGAGGGGGGTATCGGTAGAACATGGCTACACCTTC. The encoded protein is CAWEALRGVSVEHGYTF.

Ten or more counts support this clonotype. V and J are TRBV2 and TRBJ2-7, with D possibly being TRBD1 (6 bases). Germline V gene sequence: CDR1 SNHLY, CDR2 FYNNEI. This CDR3 has 14 residues. V dropped 7 bases and J dropped 6 bases, with 19 bases sitting between them. In DNA, the CDR3 is TGTGCCAGCAACACAGGGATTAGGAGCTCCGAGCAGTACTTC. This codes for CASNTGIRSSEQYF.

This clonotype was picked up many times. The chain joins TRBV5-1 to TRBJ1-4; TRBD1 is a possible D gene (5 bases). The CDR3 is 14 residues long. Trimming shortened V by 5 bases and J by 3 bases, and 11 bases separated the two germline ends. CDR1 and CDR2 from the germline V gene are SGHRS and YFSETQ. DNA for the CDR3: TGCGCCAGCAGTTGGGGGTCGGCTAATGAAAAACTGTTTTTT. Its protein product is CASSWGSANEKLFF.

As to this clonotype: It is likely a read error: a sequence one base away is far more abundant. The rearrangement links TRBV7-8 to TRBJ2-1, with D perhaps TRBD1 or TRBD2 (6 bases each). The length of the CDR3 is 13 residues. V lost 4 bases to trimming and J lost 7 bases, with 11 bases between them. Per the germline V gene, CDR1 is SGHVS and CDR2 is FQNEAQ. CDR3 DNA: TGTGCCAGCAGCTCGGGGGCTTGGAATGAGCAGTTCTTC. Translating gives CASSSGAWNEQFF.

This sequence joins TRBV11-3 and TRBJ1-2; perhaps TRBD1 as D (5 bases). Germline V CDR1 and CDR2: SGHNT, YENEEA. V gave up 5 bases and J gave up 6 bases, with 16 bases separating them. The CDR3 is made up of 14 amino acids. In nucleotides, the CDR3 is TGTGCCAGCAGCCTCTCCGAGACGGGGGATGGCTACACCTTC. Its protein product is CASSLSETGDGYTF.

This clonotype was seen repeatedly, ten times or more. The chain links TRBV2 to TRBJ2-5; D gene unclear. CDR3 length: 14 residues. Trimming took off 1 base at V and 5 bases at J, with 11 bases between the two ends. Germline CDR1 and CDR2: SNHLY and FYNNEI. CDR3 region: CASSEDQGFETQYF. As DNA, the CDR3 is TGTGCCAGCAGTGAAGATCAAGGGTTTGAGACCCAGTACTTC.

This clonotype was picked up many times. The chain carries TRBV12-3 or TRBV12-4 and TRBJ2-7; D possibly corresponds to TRBD1 (6 bases). The length of the CDR3 is 12 residues. Trimming cost V 5 bases and J 4 bases, with 9 bases left between them. The CDR3 nucleotides are TGTGCCAGCAGTCGGACAGAATACGAGCAGTACTTC. This codes for CASSRTEYEQYF.

J is TRBJ2-7 and V is TRBV2, with D maybe TRBD1 (5 bases). The CDR3 length is 13 residues. CDR1 is SNHLY, CDR2 FYNNEI, per germline. As DNA, the CDR3 is TGTGCGACCAACCAGGGATCCACCTACGAGCAGTACTTC. Amino acids: CATNQGSTYEQYF. Complete variable domain (other parts from reference TRBV2 and TRBJ2-7): EPEVTQTPSHQVTQMGQEVILRCVPISNHLYFYWYRQILGQKVEFLVSFYNNEISEKSEIFDDQFSVERPDGSNFTLKIRSTKLEDSAMYFCATNQGSTYEQYFGPGTRLTVT.

This clonotype was counted only a few times. This chain links TRBV6-1 with TRBJ2-2; 8 bases match TRBD1. The length of the CDR3 is 16 residues. V was clipped by 3 bases and J by 4 bases; unmatched bases: 7. CDR1 MNHNS and CDR2 SASEGT come from the germline V gene. The CDR3 sequence is CASSDSFRGLTGELFF. The CDR3, as DNA: TGTGCCAGCAGTGACTCGTTCAGGGGGCTCACCGGGGAGCTGTTTTTT.

V is TRBV6-5 and J is TRBJ2-1; weak D call: TRBD2 (6 bases). The CDR3 extends over 14 amino acids. Germline V gives CDR1 MNHEY, CDR2 SVGAGI. Trimming removed 0 bases at V and 8 bases at J, with 11 bases between. The CDR3 sequence is CASSYSRAGHEQFF. The DNA for the CDR3 is TGTGCCAGCAGTTACTCGAGGGCGGGACATGAGCAGTTCTTC.

This chain joins TRBV4-1 and TRBJ2-1, with 8 bases fitting TRBD2. Germline CDR1 reads MGHRA; CDR2 reads YSYEKL. The CDR3 is made up of 15 amino acids. Trimming removed 2 bases from V and 4 bases from J; junction bases left unmatched: 4. The CDR3 DNA sequence: TGCGCCAGCAGCCAACTCGGGACTAGTTACAATGAGCAGTTCTTC. As protein: CASSQLGTSYNEQFF.

This clonotype was detected many times. This sequence joins TRBV12-3 or TRBV12-4 and TRBJ1-6; the D gene is possibly TRBD1 (6 bases). The length of the CDR3 is 14 residues. V was clipped by 3 bases and J by 9 bases, with 12 bases between them. This CDR3 reads CASSLGQGSSPLHF. CDR3 DNA: TGTGCCAGCAGTTTGGGCCAGGGGAGTTCACCCCTCCACTTT.

This clonotype occurred many times. This chain joins TRBV28 and TRBJ1-1; D is undetermined. CDR3 length: 11 residues. Trimming took off 3 bases at V and 6 bases at J, with 5 bases between the two ends. The germline gives CDR1 MDHEN, CDR2 SYDVKM. CDR3 coding DNA: TGTGCCAGCAGTTTGCCCCCTGAAGCTTTCTTT. Translation gives CASSLPPEAFF.

The V gene is TRBV7-2, the J gene TRBJ1-6; D call uncertain. Per the germline V gene, CDR1 is SGHTA and CDR2 is FQGNSA. This CDR3 is 14 amino acids long. The V and J ends lost 5 bases and 9 bases respectively, with 14 bases between them. The CDR3 DNA is TGTGCCAGCAGCATTAAGGCCCCAATTTCACCCCTCCACTTT. Amino acids: CASSIKAPISPLHF.

On this clonotype itself: One end of the junction varies from germline; a read error may be responsible. The rearrangement links TRBV27 to TRBJ2-1; tentatively, D is TRBD1 (7 bases). The CDR3 is 14 residues long. In germline, CDR1 is MNHEY, CDR2 SMNVEV (reference sequence). CDR3 in amino acids: CASRQGGSCNEQFF. In DNA form, the CDR3 reads TGTGCCAGCAGGCAGGGGGGATCCTGCAATGAGCAGTTCTTC.

This clonotype was observed a few times. A single base separates this from a much larger clone, so it may be a read error. The chain employs TRBV6-5 and TRBJ1-2; TRBD1 might be the D (5 bases). Per the germline V gene, CDR1 is MNHEY and CDR2 is SVGAGI. The CDR3 is made up of 13 amino acids. V lost 2 bases to trimming and J lost 3 bases, with 7 bases between them. The DNA for the CDR3 is TGTGCCAGCAGTTACGAGACAGACTATGGCTACACCTTC. Translation gives CASSYETDYGYTF.

This clonotype has ten or more counts. V is TRBV24-1 and J is TRBJ2-3; the match to TRBD2 covers 10 bases. After removal of 0 bases from V and 0 bases from J, the junction contained 14 bases not matched to a gene. The CDR3 is made up of 21 amino acids. Germline CDR1 KGHDR, CDR2 SFDVKD. The DNA of the CDR3 is TGTGCCACCAGTGATTTGACCGGTAGCGGGAGGAAACGGGGAAGCACAGATACGCAGTATTTT. It is translated as CATSDLTGSGRKRGSTDTQYF.

This clonotype was observed many times. The rearrangement joins TRBV6-8 to TRBJ1-5; TRBD1 is a possible D gene (6 bases). V lost 6 bases and J lost 3, with 18 bases in between. Germline V lookup: CDR1 MNHGY, CDR2 SAAAGT. The CDR3 extends over 16 amino acids. The CDR3 is CASRRGVWYFNQPQHF. CDR3 DNA: TGTGCCAGCAGAAGGGGGGTCTGGTATTTCAATCAGCCCCAGCATTTT.

Many counts were recorded for this clonotype. The chain couples TRBV30 to TRBJ2-7; the match to TRBD2 covers 9 bases. Trimming removed 1 base from V and 5 bases from J; junction bases left unmatched: 6. Germline V gene data show CDR1 as GTSNPN and CDR2 as SVGIG (reference sequence). This CDR3 spans 14 amino acids. The CDR3 region is CAWSEASGINEQYF. In DNA, the CDR3 is TGTGCCTGGAGTGAAGCTAGCGGGATTAACGAGCAGTACTTC.

This clonotype was counted a few times. V is TRBV28 and J is TRBJ1-1, with D perhaps matching TRBD1 (5 bases). This CDR3 region has 13 residues. Germline CDR1 reads MDHEN; CDR2 reads SYDVKM. Trimming removed 3 bases at V and 6 bases at J, with 11 bases between. The CDR3 spells CASSLRGRSEAFF. DNA of the CDR3: TGTGCCAGCAGTTTGAGGGGACGGTCTGAAGCTTTCTTT.

A note on this clonotype: A much larger clone lies one base from this, so it may be a read error. The chain links TRBV6-2 or TRBV6-3 to TRBJ2-5; 10 bases are shared with TRBD2. Germline V gene lookup returns CDR1 MNHEY and CDR2 SVGEGT. This CDR3 has 16 amino acids. This chain's CDR3 is CASSLGTSATQEAQYF. The CDR3 coding sequence is TGTGCCAGCAGCCTAGGGACTAGCGCGACTCAAGAGGCCCAGTACTTC.